Below are 4 T cell receptor beta chains sequenced from a single sample in a study of CD8+CD57+ T cells in acquired aplastic anemia. Genomic DNA constituted the template upon which TCR beta VDJ and CDR3 profiling was performed. TCRdb reprocessed the reads via MiXCR and lists one record per CDR3 protein. The data contain 98,000 or so distinct CDR3 sequences, 51% of them seen just once; the ten biggest clones take up under 35%. The sequenced material came from sorted CD4+, CD8+, or CD8+CD57+ T cells (not recorded which) from PBMCs. These receptors all come from a human donor in good health, serving as a control.

The V gene is TRBV5-1, the J gene TRBJ1-6; tentative D call: TRBD1 (6 bases). This CDR3 region has 14 residues. The germline CDR1 and CDR2 sequences are SGHRS and YFSETQ. Trimming stripped 4 bases from V and 9 bases from J, with 14 bases between. In DNA, the CDR3 is TGCGCCAGCAGCCAGGGGCTGGAAAGTTCACCCCTCCACTTT. Translation gives CASSQGLESSPLHF.

The CDR3 is CASSGYTSGGDTYEQYF. CDR3 sequence (DNA): TGTGCCAGCAGTGGATATACTAGCGGGGGGGATACCTACGAGCAGTACTTC. The chain recombines TRBV2 with TRBJ2-7; 13 bases agree with TRBD2. Unmatched junction bases numbered 8, after V lost 4 bases and J lost 2 bases. Germline CDR1 is SNHLY and CDR2 is FYNNEI. This CDR3 spans 17 amino acids.

This chain uses TRBV29-1 with TRBJ1-5, with 9 bases that match TRBD1. Losses at the gene ends were 4 bases for V and 0 bases for J; bases not matched to a gene: 4. CDR1 and CDR2 (germline): SQVTM, ANQGSEA. This CDR3 spans 15 amino acids. For the CDR3, the DNA is TGCAGCGTTGGGACAGGGGAGAATAGCAATCAGCCCCAGCATTTT. Translated: CSVGTGENSNQPQHF.

V gene TRBV6-1 combines with J gene TRBJ2-3; the D is unclear. The CDR3 spans 13 residues. CDR1 and CDR2 (germline): MNHNS, SASEGT. Trimming pared 6 bases from V and 4 bases from J, leaving 11 bases between. The CDR3 loop is CASSKLVPDTQYF. The CDR3 DNA sequence: TGTGCCAGCAGCAAGCTAGTTCCAGATACGCAGTATTTT.